This entry lists 25 T cell receptor beta chains sequenced from one sample in a study of shared clonotypes between healthy human individuals. Data came from immunoSEQ multiplex PCR; TCRdb stores just in-frame clones and leaves some out. Among some 2.3 million clones listed, more than 85% were seen once. What was sequenced was naive CD4+ T cells from PBMCs. The subset: CD45RA+ positively selected. These receptors originate from a young man in good health. Some clones in this sample may be carry-over from other donors' samples.

The chain joins TRBV28 to TRBJ1-3; possibly TRBD1 for D (5 bases). The V end lost 6 bases, the J end lost 4 bases, and 13 bases lay between the germline ends. CDR1 is MDHEN, CDR2 SYDVKM, per germline. The CDR3 contains 14 residues. The CDR3 loop is CASSLAGLGNTIYF. CDR3 nucleotide sequence: TGTGCCAGCAGCCTCGCAGGGTTAGGAAACACCATATATTTT. Full variable domain (outside the CDR3, taken from reference TRBV28 and TRBJ1-3): DVKVTQSSRYLVKRTGEKVFLECVQDMDHENMFWYRQDPGLGLRLIYFSYDVKMKEKGDIPEGYSVSREKKERFSLILESASTNQTSMYLCASSLAGLGNTIYFGEGSWLTVV.

The chain links TRBV11-2 to TRBJ2-1; 7 bases are shared with TRBD2. This CDR3 has 15 amino acids. Germline V gene data show CDR1 as SGHAT and CDR2 as FQNNGV. After removal of 5 bases from V and 8 bases from J, the junction contained 12 bases not matched to a gene. The CDR3 loop is CASSRRAGVSYEQFF. The CDR3 DNA sequence: TGTGCCAGCAGCCGACGGGCGGGAGTTAGCTATGAGCAGTTCTTC.

The J gene is TRBJ2-7, the V gene TRBV11-2; a weak D match, TRBD1 (5 bases). The V and J ends lost 1 base and 2 bases respectively, with 12 bases between them. This CDR3 has 15 residues. The germline gives CDR1 SGHAT, CDR2 FQNNGV. The CDR3 DNA is TGTGCCAGCAGCTTAGGTCAGGGAAGGCCCTACGAGCAGTACTTC. Its protein product is CASSLGQGRPYEQYF.

In its sample, this clone was seen once. At the DNA level, this CDR3 is encoded by other sequences in the same sample as well. The J gene is TRBJ1-2, the V gene TRBV4-2; 7 bases agree with TRBD1. The V and J ends lost 1 base and 5 bases, in that order; junction bases with no gene match: 4. The length of the CDR3 is 14 residues. Germline V lookup: CDR1 LGHNA, CDR2 YNFKEQ. The CDR3 sequence is CASSQVDRPYGYTF. The CDR3 DNA follows: TGTGCCAGCAGCCAAGTGGACAGGCCATATGGCTACACCTTC.

The chain employs TRBV7-3 and TRBJ2-1, with TRBD2 matching over 13 bases. This CDR3 contains 14 residues. V lost 3 bases and J lost 16; bases outside the gene matches: 9. In germline, CDR1 is SGHTA, CDR2 FQGTGA. The CDR3 DNA reads as TGTGCCAGCAGCTTTACTAGCGGGAGGGGCCAAGTTTTCTTC. This gives the protein CASSFTSGRGQVFF.

This clone was recorded only once. The gene calls are TRBV7-9 and TRBJ2-1; D is undetermined. The CDR3 runs to 12 residues. The V and J ends lost 1 base and 8 bases respectively, with 6 bases between them. Germline V gene lookup returns CDR1 SEHNR and CDR2 FQNEAQ (reference sequence). The CDR3 DNA is TGTGCCAGCAGCTTAGTCCTGGATGAGCAGTTCTTC. Its protein is CASSLVLDEQFF.

This CDR3 is CAWSGTHLRSYGYTF. The CDR3 DNA follows: TGTGCCTGGAGTGGGACCCACCTCAGGTCCTATGGCTACACCTTC. The V call is TRBV30, the J call TRBJ1-2; no definite D call. Germline CDR1 is GTSNPN and CDR2 is SVGIG (reference sequence). Between the trimmed V and J ends, which lost 1 base and 4 bases, there was a span of 16 bases. The CDR3 extends over 15 amino acids.

The chain is built from TRBV18 and TRBJ2-3; D call uncertain. Germline V gene data show CDR1 as KGHSH and CDR2 as LQKENI. Trimming took 0 bases from V and 1 from J, leaving 5 bases between them. CDR3 size: 14 residues. DNA of the CDR3: TGTGCCAGCTCACCACCGAATGGCACAGATACGCAGTATTTT. Translating it yields CASSPPNGTDTQYF.

This chain links TRBV9 with TRBJ2-2; no clear D gene. The length of the CDR3 is 15 residues. Trimming stripped 0 bases from V and 1 base from J, with 7 bases between. The germline V gene has CDR1 SGDLS and CDR2 YYNGEE. CDR3 amino acids: CASSVGHLNTGELFF. CDR3 coding DNA: TGTGCCAGCAGCGTAGGACATTTGAACACCGGGGAGCTGTTTTTT. The full variable domain, rest sourced from reference TRBV9 and TRBJ2-2, is DSGVTQTPKHLITATGQRVTLRCSPRSGDLSVYWYQQSLDQGLQFLIQYYNGEERAKGNILERFSAQQFPDLHSELNLSSLELGDSALYFCASSVGHLNTGELFFGEGSRLTVL.

This sequence joins TRBV7-9 and TRBJ1-2, with unresolved D. Trimming stripped 5 bases from V and 4 bases from J, with 20 bases between. The CDR3 consists of 16 residues. CDR1 and CDR2 from the germline V gene are SEHNR and FQNEAQ (reference sequence). The DNA for the CDR3 is TGTGCCAGCAGCCACGCCGCGATGACAAGGAGCTATGGCTACACCTTC. Translating gives CASSHAAMTRSYGYTF.

This clone was observed once. The CDR3 loop is CAWSVPPPYEQYF. The CDR3 bases are TGTGCCTGGAGTGTACCTCCACCCTACGAGCAGTACTTC. This chain connects TRBV30 to TRBJ2-7; D uncertain. Germline loops: CDR1 GTSNPN, CDR2 SVGIG (reference sequence). V gave up 0 bases and J gave up 2 bases, with 8 bases separating them. This CDR3 has 13 residues.

The chain has TRBV28 and TRBJ1-3, with 9 bases that match TRBD1. Germline CDR1 and CDR2: MDHEN and SYDVKM. The CDR3 covers 14 residues. V shed 7 bases and J 7 bases; nucleotides not matched to a gene: 8. CDR3 protein: CASTKQGAWNTIYF. The CDR3 nucleotides read TGTGCCAGCACCAAACAGGGGGCTTGGAACACCATATATTTT.

This rearrangement joins TRBV7-2 to TRBJ2-1; 7 nucleotides match TRBD1. V shed 4 bases, J shed 2 bases, and the junction held 5 bases outside the gene matches. Per germline, CDR1 SGHTA and CDR2 FQGNSA. This CDR3 has 15 amino acids. The DNA of the CDR3 is TGTGCCAGCAGCTCCCCCGGGACAGCCTACAATGAGCAGTTCTTC. Translation: CASSSPGTAYNEQFF. Looking up the rest from reference TRBV7-2 and TRBJ2-1 gives the full variable domain: GAGVSQSPSNKVTEKGKDVELRCDPISGHTALYWYRQSLGQGLEFLIYFQGNSAPDKSGLPSDRFSAERTGGSVSTLTIQRTQQEDSAVYLCASSSPGTAYNEQFFGPGTRLTVL.

CDR3 amino acids: CASSLGGRGAETQYF. For the CDR3, the DNA is TGTGCCAGCAGCTTGGGGGGGCGGGGAGCAGAGACCCAGTACTTC. The V call is TRBV5-4, the J call TRBJ2-5; D tentatively fits TRBD1 or TRBD2 (6 bases each). The CDR3 length is 15 residues. The germline V and J ends were trimmed by 0 bases and 4 bases, with 13 bases remaining between them. Germline V lookup: CDR1 SGHNT, CDR2 YYREEE (reference sequence). Filled out from reference TRBV5-4 and TRBJ2-5, the complete variable domain reads ETGVTQSPTHLIKTRGQQVTLRCSSQSGHNTVSWYQQALGQGPQFIFQYYREEENGRGNFPPRFSGLQFPNYSSELNVNALELDDSALYLCASSLGGRGAETQYFGPGTRLLVL.

This rearrangement joins TRBV28 to TRBJ2-1, with TRBD2 matching 9 bases. The V segment lost 4 bases and the J segment 9 bases; nucleotides outside the gene matches: 10. CDR1 MDHEN and CDR2 SYDVKM come from the germline V gene. The CDR3 spans 15 residues. CDR3 sequence reads: CASSSAGGGLGEQFF. Written as DNA, the CDR3 is TGTGCCAGCAGTTCAGCGGGAGGCGGTTTGGGTGAGCAGTTCTTC.

This clone was detected only a few times. The V call is TRBV30, the J call TRBJ1-5, with D maybe TRBD1 (5 bases). CDR1 and CDR2 (germline): GTSNPN, SVGIG (reference sequence). The CDR3 spans 13 residues. The V end lost 2 bases, the J end lost 3 bases, and 8 bases lay between the germline ends. CDR3 DNA: TGTGCCTGGAGTTCGGGGCACAATCAGCCCCAGCATTTT. Translating it yields CAWSSGHNQPQHF.

The rearrangement uses TRBV7-9 and TRBJ2-7, with D perhaps matching TRBD2 (6 bases). The V gene's germline CDR1 is SEHNR and CDR2 FQNEAQ (reference sequence). V was pared by 5 bases and J by 6 bases, with 20 bases between. This CDR3 has 15 residues. This CDR3 reads CASSGRGGAGREQYF. For the CDR3, the DNA is TGTGCCAGCAGCGGTAGAGGCGGGGCGGGCCGCGAGCAGTACTTC.

The chain carries TRBV19 and TRBJ2-5; D is possibly TRBD1 (6 bases). Germline loops: CDR1 LNHDA, CDR2 SQIVND (reference sequence). V was clipped by 6 bases and J by 5 bases, with 19 bases between them. The length of the CDR3 is 15 residues. The CDR3 loop is CASSPTGPDRETQYF. CDR3 DNA: TGTGCCAGTAGCCCCACAGGGCCCGACCGTGAGACCCAGTACTTC.

The chain uses TRBV5-1 and TRBJ1-2, with D perhaps matching TRBD1 (6 bases). From germline, CDR1 is SGHRS and CDR2 YFSETQ. The CDR3 is made up of 13 amino acids. The germline V and J ends were trimmed by 4 bases and 2 bases, with 9 bases remaining between them. CDR3 protein: CASSNDRNYGYTF. In DNA form, the CDR3 reads TGCGCCAGCAGCAACGACAGGAACTATGGCTACACCTTC.

This chain joins TRBV4-2 and TRBJ2-1, with 7 bases that match TRBD1. Losses at the gene ends were 0 bases for V and 0 bases for J; bases not matched to a gene: 5. This CDR3 is built from 17 residues. Germline-derived CDR1 and CDR2 are LGHNA and YNFKEQ. Here the CDR3 DNA reads TGTGCCAGCAGCCAAGAGCAGGGGGACCACTCCTACAATGAGCAGTTCTTC. Residues: CASSQEQGDHSYNEQFF.

The chain employs TRBV7-2 and TRBJ2-3, with 7 nucleotides matching TRBD2. Germline lookup yields CDR1 SGHTA and CDR2 FQGNSA. J lost 0 bases, V lost 7 bases, and 10 bases had no gene match. This CDR3 spans 16 amino acids. The CDR3 DNA is TGTGCCAGCACCCGTAGCGGGCAGACCAGCACAGATACGCAGTATTTT. Translation: CASTRSGQTSTDTQYF.

This clone was observed a few times. This chain links TRBV15 with TRBJ2-3, with unresolved D. Trimming removed 0 bases from V and 6 bases from J, with 16 bases in between. There are 16 residues in the CDR3. From germline, CDR1 is LNHNV and CDR2 YYDKDF (reference sequence). The CDR3, as DNA: TGTGCCACCAGCAGAGATTCTAGTCTACTATCGGATACGCAGTATTTT. Its protein product is CATSRDSSLLSDTQYF.

The V and J genes are TRBV6-6 and TRBJ1-5, with D uncertain. Germline V gene lookup returns CDR1 MNHNY and CDR2 SVGAGI (reference sequence). This CDR3 is 14 amino acids long. Trimming stripped 7 bases from V and 2 bases from J, with 12 bases between. The CDR3 DNA reads TGTGCCAGCACGAGGGCTGGGGGCAATCAGCCCCAGCATTTT. Amino acids: CASTRAGGNQPQHF.

This clone was seen only once. The CDR3 loop reads CASSKTGAIGGELFF. The DNA for the CDR3 is TGTGCCAGTAGTAAGACGGGCGCCATCGGCGGGGAGCTGTTTTTT. This rearrangement joins TRBV19 to TRBJ2-2, with D hard to call. Trimming shortened V by 4 bases and J by 7 bases, and 16 bases separated the two germline ends. Looked up from germline, CDR1 is LNHDA and CDR2 is SQIVND (reference sequence). CDR3 size: 15 residues. Using reference TRBV19 and TRBJ2-2 for the parts outside the CDR3, the full variable domain is DGGITQSPKYLFRKEGQNVTLSCEQNLNHDAMYWYRQDPGQGLRLIYYSQIVNDFQKGDIAEGYSVSREKKESFPLTVTSAQKNPTAFYLCASSKTGAIGGELFFGEGSRLTVL.

This rearrangement joins TRBV5-1 to TRBJ2-7, with 11 positions matching TRBD2. This CDR3 is built from 16 residues. From germline, CDR1 is SGHRS and CDR2 YFSETQ. The ends lost 2 bases at V and 2 bases at J; junction bases unmatched: 6. Here the CDR3 DNA reads TGCGCCAGCAGCTTTGGGAGTAGCGGGAGGGCCTACGAGCAGTACTTC. Amino acids: CASSFGSSGRAYEQYF.